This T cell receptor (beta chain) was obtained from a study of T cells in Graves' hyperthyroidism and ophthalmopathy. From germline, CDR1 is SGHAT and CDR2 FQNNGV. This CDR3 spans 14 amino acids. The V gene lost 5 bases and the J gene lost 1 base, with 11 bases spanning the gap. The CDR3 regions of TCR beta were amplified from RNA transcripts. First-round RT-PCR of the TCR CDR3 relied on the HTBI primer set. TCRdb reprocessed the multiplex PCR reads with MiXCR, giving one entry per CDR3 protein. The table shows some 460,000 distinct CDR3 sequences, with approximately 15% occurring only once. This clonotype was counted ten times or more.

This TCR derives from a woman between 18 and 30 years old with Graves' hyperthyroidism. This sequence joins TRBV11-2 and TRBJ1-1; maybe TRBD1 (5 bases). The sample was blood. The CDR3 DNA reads TGTGCCAGCAGCCCGCGAGGGGCGAACACTGAAGCTTTCTTT. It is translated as CASSPRGANTEAFF.